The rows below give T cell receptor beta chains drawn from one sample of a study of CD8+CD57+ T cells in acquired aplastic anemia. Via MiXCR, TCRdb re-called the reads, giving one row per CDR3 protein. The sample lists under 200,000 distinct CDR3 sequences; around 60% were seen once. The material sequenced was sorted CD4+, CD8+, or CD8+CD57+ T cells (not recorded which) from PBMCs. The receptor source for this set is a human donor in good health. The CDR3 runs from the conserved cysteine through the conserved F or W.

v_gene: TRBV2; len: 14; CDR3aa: CASSEGQGYSPLHF
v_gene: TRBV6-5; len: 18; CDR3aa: CASSYANPGQGVHDEQFF
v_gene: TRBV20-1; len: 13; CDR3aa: CSAGQGARDTQYF
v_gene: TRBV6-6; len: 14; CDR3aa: CASGRTANNSPLHF
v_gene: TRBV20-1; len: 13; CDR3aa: CSARVLGNTEAFF
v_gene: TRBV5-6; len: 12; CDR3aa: CASSRDSNKLFF
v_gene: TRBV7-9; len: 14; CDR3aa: CASSPPLTGNTIYF
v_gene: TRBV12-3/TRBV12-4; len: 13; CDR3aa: CASSLRRNYGYTF
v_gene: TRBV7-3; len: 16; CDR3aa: CASSFTPGQRAYEQYF
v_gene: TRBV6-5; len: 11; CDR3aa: CASTPGGSLYF
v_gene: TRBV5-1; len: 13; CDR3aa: CASSDGVQETQYF
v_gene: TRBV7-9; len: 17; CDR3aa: CASSLQGGTGRNTEAFF
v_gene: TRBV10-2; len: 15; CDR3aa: CASSFDEVAGETQYF
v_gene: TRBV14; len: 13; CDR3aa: CASSPSNSYEQYF
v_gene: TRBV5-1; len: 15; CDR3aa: CASSLGGGNSYEQYF
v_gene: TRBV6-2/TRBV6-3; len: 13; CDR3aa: CASSYAAGGEQFF
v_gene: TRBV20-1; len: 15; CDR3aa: CSAEGLAGGWYEQYF
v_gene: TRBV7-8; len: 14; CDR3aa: CASSLGAGGGEQFF
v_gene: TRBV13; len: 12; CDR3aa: CASSSGRFEAFF
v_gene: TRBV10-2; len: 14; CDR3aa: CASSERVAEETQYF
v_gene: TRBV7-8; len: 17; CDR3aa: CASSTSSTSGDLDTQYF
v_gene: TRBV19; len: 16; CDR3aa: CASSLKWDGSNQPQHF
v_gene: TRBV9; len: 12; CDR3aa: CASSVLGDTQYF
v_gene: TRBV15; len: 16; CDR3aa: CATSDWGGANTGELFF
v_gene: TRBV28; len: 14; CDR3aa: CASSNLAGQETQYF
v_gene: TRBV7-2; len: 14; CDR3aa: CASETGGANYGYTF
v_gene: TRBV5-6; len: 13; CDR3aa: CASSFDWDYEQYF
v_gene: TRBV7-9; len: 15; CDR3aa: CASSLLSRLAETQYF
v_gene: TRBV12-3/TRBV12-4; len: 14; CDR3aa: CASSFGRVTWPQHF
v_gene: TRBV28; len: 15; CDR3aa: CASSLDSGSWETQYF
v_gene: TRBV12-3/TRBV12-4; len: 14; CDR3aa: CASSFPTSTGELFF
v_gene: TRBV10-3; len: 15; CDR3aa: CAIKRELAGGHEQYF
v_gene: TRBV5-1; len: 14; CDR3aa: CASSLLAGQETQYF
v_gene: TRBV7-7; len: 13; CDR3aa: CASSPPGSYEQYF
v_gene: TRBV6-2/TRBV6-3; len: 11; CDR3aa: CASNTYTEAFF
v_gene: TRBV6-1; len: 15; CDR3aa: CASSEPGTAIYGYTF
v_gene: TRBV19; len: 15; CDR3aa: CASRVTGHSNQPQHF
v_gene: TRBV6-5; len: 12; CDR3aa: CASSYSTGKQYF
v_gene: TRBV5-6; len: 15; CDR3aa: CASSLDPGYPYEQYF
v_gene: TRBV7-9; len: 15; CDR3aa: CASSSTGNRNQPQHF
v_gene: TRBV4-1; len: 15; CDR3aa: CASSQVGASVYEQYF
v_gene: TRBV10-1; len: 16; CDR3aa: CASSVNDRLYTDTQYF
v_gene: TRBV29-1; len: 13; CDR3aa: CSVDSQGTGELFF
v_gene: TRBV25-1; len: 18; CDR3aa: CASSPGLAGELSYNEQFF
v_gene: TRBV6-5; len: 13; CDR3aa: CASSSRVGETQYF
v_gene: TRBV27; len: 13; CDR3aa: CASRETELYGYTF
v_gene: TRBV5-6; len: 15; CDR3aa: CASSLGWGGNQPQHF